Reported below is one T cell receptor beta chain. V dropped 1 base and J dropped 6; count of bases not matched to a gene: 2. The CDR3 has 13 amino acids. Germline loops: CDR1 MDHEN, CDR2 SYDVKM. The study recruited people aged 18 to 89 years across roughly 23 US areas. Each recovered donor of Cohort 3 presented with two negative PCRs, clearance, or symptom resolution. This specimen comes from a study of blood T cell repertoires in COVID-19. The overall study: Samples came from the United States, Italy and Spain, spanning acute and convalescent COVID-19.

Original data processing: Counts of nucleated cells, estimated from reference gene primer amplification, were obtained. Generated by immunoSEQ multiplex PCR, the TCRdb table keeps only in-frame clones and is missing some. V and J calls and clone size are copied from that table; D and trimming were computed from the DNA. This table has around 260,000 clones, 80% to 95% appearing once. The specimen sequenced was PBMCs or T cells enriched from blood (not recorded which). The receptor was derived from a woman aged 30 to 39 who had recovered from COVID-19. The J gene is TRBJ1-2, the V gene TRBV28; 7 bases are a match to TRBD1. In nucleotides, the CDR3 is TGTGCCAGCAGTTTATTGAGGGGGCATGGCTACACCTTC. Translation gives CASSLLRGHGYTF.